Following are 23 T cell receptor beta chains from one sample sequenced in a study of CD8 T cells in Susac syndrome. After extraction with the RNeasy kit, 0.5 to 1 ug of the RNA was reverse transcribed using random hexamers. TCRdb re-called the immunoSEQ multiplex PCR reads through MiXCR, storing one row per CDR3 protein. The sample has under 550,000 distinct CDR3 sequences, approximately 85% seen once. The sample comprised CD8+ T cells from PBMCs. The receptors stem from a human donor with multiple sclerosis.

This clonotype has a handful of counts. The CDR3 DNA is TGTGCCAGCAGCGAATGGACAGGCCAAGGCACTGAAGCTTTCTTT. This sequence encodes CASSEWTGQGTEAFF. This chain uses TRBV7-6 with TRBJ1-1; 7 bases are a match to TRBD1. The CDR3 length is 15 residues. Germline lookup yields CDR1 SGHVS and CDR2 FNYEAQ. J was trimmed by 4 bases and V by 5 bases; bases with no gene match: 10.

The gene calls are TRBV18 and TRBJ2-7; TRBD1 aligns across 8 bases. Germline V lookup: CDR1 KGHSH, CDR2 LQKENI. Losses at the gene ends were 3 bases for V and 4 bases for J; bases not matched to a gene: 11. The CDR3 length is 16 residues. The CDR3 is CASSPRLRGLVYEQYF. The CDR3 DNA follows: TGTGCCAGCTCACCGAGGCTCAGGGGGCTCGTTTACGAGCAGTACTTC.

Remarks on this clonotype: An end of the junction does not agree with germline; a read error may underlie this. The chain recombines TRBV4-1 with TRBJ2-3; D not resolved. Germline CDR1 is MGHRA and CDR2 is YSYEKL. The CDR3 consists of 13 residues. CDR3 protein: CASRQESTDTQYF. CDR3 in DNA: TGCGCCAGCAGACAAGAGAGCACAGATACGCAGTATTTT.

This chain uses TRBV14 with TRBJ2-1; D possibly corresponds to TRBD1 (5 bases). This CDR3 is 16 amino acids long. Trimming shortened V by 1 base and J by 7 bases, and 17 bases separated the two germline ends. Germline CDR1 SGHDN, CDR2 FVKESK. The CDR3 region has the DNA TGTGCCAGCAGCCAAGCCCTTCAGGGCCGCAAAAATGAGCAGTTCTTC. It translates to CASSQALQGRKNEQFF.

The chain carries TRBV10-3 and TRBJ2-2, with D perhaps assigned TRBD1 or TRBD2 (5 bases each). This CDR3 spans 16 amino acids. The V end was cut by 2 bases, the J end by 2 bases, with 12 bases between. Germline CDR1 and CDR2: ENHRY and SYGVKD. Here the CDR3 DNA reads TGTGCCATCAGTGAGGCGGCAGGGAGAAACACCGGGGAGCTGTTTTTT. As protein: CAISEAAGRNTGELFF.

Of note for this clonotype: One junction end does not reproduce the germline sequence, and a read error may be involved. CDR3 loop: CASSYVERTGEPFF. The CDR3 bases are TGTGCCAGCAGCTACGTGGAACGTACCGGGGAGCCGTTTTTT. The chain joins TRBV27 to TRBJ2-2, with a tentative D call TRBD2 (5 bases). Germline V gene sequence: CDR1 MNHEY, CDR2 SMNVEV (reference sequence). The CDR3 contains 14 residues.

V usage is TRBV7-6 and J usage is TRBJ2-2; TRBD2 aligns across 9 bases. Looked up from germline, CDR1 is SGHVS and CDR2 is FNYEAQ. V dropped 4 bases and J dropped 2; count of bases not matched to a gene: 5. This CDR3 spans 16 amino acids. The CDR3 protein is CASSSPSGTNTGELFF. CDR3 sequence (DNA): TGTGCCAGCAGCTCCCCTAGCGGGACAAACACCGGGGAGCTGTTTTTT. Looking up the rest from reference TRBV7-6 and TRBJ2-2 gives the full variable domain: GAGVSQSPRYKVTKRGQDVALRCDPISGHVSLYWYRQALGQGPEFLTYFNYEAQQDKSGLPNDRFSAERPEGSISTLTIQRTEQRDSAMYRCASSSPSGTNTGELFFGEGSRLTVL.

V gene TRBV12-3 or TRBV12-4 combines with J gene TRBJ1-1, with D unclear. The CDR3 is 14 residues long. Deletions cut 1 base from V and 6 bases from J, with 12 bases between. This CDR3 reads CASSLGLRIAEAFF. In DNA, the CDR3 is TGTGCCAGCAGTTTAGGTTTAAGGATCGCTGAAGCTTTCTTT.

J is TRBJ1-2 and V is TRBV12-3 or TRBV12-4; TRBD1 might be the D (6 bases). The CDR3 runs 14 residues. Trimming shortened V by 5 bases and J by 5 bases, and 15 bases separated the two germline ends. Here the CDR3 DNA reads TGTGCCAGCAGTATTGTTATCGGGACATATGGCTACACCTTC. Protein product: CASSIVIGTYGYTF.

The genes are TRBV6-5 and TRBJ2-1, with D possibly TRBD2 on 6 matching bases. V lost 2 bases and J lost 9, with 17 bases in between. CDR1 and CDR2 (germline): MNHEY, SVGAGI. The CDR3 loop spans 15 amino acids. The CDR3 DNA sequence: TGTGCCAGCAGTTACATGGGAGGAGGTATGGGTGAGCAGTTCTTC. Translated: CASSYMGGGMGEQFF.

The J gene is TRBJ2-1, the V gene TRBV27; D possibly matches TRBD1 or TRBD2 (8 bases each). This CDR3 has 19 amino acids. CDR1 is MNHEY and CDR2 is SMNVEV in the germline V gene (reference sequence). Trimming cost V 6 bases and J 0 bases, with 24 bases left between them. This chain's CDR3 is CASSPQGAGRASSYNEQFF. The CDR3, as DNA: TGTGCCAGCAGCCCCCAGGGGGCCGGGAGGGCGAGCTCCTACAATGAGCAGTTCTTC.

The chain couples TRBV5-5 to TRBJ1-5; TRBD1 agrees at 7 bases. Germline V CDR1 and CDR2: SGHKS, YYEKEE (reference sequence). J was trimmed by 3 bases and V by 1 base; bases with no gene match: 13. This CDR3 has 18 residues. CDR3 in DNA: TGTGCCAGCAGCTTGCGGGACAGCAACCTCAACCCCAATCAGCCCCAGCATTTT. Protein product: CASSLRDSNLNPNQPQHF.

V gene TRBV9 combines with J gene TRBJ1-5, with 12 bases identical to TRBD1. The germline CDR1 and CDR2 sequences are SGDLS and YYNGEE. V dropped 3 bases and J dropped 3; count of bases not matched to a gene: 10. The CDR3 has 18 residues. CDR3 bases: TGTGCCAGCAGCGCACTGACCGGGACAGGGGGCAACAATCAGCCCCAGCATTTT. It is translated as CASSALTGTGGNNQPQHF.

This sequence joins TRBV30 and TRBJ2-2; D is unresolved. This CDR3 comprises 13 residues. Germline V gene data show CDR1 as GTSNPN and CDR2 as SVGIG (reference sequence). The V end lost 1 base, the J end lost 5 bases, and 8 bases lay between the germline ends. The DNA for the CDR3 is TGTGCCTGGAGTGAATCCGGGACCGGGGAGCTGTTTTTT. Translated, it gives CAWSESGTGELFF. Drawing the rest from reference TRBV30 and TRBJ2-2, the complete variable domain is SQTIHQWPATLVQPVGSPLSLECTVEGTSNPNLYWYRQAAGRGLQLLFYSVGIGQISSEVPQNLSASRPQDRQFILSSKKLLLSDSGFYLCAWSESGTGELFFGEGSRLTVL.

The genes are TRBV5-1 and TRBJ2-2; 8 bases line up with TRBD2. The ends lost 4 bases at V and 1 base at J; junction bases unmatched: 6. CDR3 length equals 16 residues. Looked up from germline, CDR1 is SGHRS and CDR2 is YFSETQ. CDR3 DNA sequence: TGCGCCAGCAGCCACCCCCTAGCGGGGAACACCGGGGAGCTGTTTTTT. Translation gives CASSHPLAGNTGELFF.

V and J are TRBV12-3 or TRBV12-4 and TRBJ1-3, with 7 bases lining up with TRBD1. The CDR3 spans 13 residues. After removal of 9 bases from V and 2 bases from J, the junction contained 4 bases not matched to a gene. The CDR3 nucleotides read TGTGCCAGTACGGACAGGCCTGGAAACACCATATATTTT. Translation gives CASTDRPGNTIYF.

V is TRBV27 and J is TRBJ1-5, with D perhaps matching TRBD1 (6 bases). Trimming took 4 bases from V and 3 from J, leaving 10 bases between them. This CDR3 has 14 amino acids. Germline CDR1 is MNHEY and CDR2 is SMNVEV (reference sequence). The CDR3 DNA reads TGTGCCAGCAGTTCGGGGGACACCAATCAGCCCCAGCATTTT. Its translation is CASSSGDTNQPQHF.

CDR3 region: CASSLVSAYYEQYF. DNA of the CDR3: TGTGCCAGCAGTTTAGTCTCGGCTTACTACGAGCAGTACTTC. The chain joins TRBV12-3 or TRBV12-4 to TRBJ2-7; no clear D gene. V gave up 1 base and J gave up 3 bases, with 10 bases separating them. CDR3 length: 14 residues.

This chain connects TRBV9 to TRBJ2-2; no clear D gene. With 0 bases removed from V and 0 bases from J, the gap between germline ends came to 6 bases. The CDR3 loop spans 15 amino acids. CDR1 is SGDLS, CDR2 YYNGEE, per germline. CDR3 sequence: CASSVVSANTGELFF. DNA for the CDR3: TGTGCCAGCAGCGTAGTGTCGGCGAACACCGGGGAGCTGTTTTTT.

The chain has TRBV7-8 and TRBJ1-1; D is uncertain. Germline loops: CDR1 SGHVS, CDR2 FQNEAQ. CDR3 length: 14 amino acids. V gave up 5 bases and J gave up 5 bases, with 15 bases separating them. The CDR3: CASSQKEGWTEAFF. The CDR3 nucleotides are TGTGCCAGCAGCCAAAAGGAGGGTTGGACTGAAGCTTTCTTT.

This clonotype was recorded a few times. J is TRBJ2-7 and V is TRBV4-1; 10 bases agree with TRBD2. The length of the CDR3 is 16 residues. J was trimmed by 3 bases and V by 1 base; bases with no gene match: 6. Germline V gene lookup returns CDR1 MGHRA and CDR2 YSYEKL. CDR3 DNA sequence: TGCGCCAGCAGCCAAGTTCGCACTAGCGGGGACTACGAGCAGTACTTC. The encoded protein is CASSQVRTSGDYEQYF.

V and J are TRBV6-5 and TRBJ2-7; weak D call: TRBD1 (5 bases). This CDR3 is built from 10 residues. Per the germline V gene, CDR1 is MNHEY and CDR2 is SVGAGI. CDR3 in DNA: TGTACCGTAGGGGTCTACGAGCAGTACTTC. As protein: CTVGVYEQYF.

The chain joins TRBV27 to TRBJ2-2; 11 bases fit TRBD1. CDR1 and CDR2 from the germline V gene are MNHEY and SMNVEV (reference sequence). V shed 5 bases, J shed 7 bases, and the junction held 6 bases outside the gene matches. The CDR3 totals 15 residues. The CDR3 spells CASSPGTGGHGELFF. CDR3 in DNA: TGTGCCAGCAGTCCCGGGACAGGGGGTCACGGGGAGCTGTTTTTT.